The present T cell receptor beta chain was sequenced within a study of shared clonotypes between healthy human individuals. Study as a whole: Aged 18 to 49, the donors were a couple of women and a few men. Study outcomes and limitations: Collection of samples was limited to blood; tissue repertoires likely differ.

A single count supports this clone. The antigen remains undetermined. The ends were cut back, 5 bases at V and 14 bases at J, with 24 bases in the middle. From germline, CDR1 is MDHEN and CDR2 SYDVKM. This CDR3 contains 14 residues. For unsorted PBMC, around 270 ng DNA per replicate equaled about 30,000 T cell genomes. Scientists sequenced DNA from unsorted PBMC on ten immunoSEQ deep assay plates. The repertoire was sequenced with immunoSEQ multiplex PCR; TCRdb's copy has only in-frame clones and lacks some. There are approximately 440,000 clones in the sample; roughly three quarters occur only once, and approximately 12% lies in the top ten.

The sequenced sample consisted of PBMCs. The chain links TRBV28 to TRBJ1-1, with D hard to call. The receptor was derived from a middle-aged woman in good health. Some clones in this sample may be carry-over from other donors' samples. This CDR3 reads CASSLRRGLAGSFF. The DNA of the CDR3 is TGTGCCAGCAGTCTTAGGCGGGGTTTAGCCGGCAGCTTCTTT.